This TCR beta chain appears in the sequencing data of a study of cytomegalovirus exposure and HLA in healthy donors (dated by TCRdb to 2017 to 2019). About the investigation overall: In an earlier analysis of roughly 590 of the donors, under 300 Gb of sequence data and 95 million to 130 million unique TCR beta sequences from roughly 200 million T cells were reported. Donor age, sex, ethnicity and CMV serostatus were compiled alongside the repertoire data. The number of typed donors differed by locus: about 629-630 for A, B, C, DRB1 and DQB1; 500 to 550 for DQA1; 606 for DPA1; and 450 to 480 for DPB1. All discovery cohort repertoires had been generated using a single sequencing platform. A later genetic analysis used genome-wide SNP genotypes for about three fifths of the 666 donors, treating that subset as a discovery cohort. To study patterns of TCR occurrence, a later analysis re-analyzed previously published TCR beta repertoires from 500 to 850 donors and added high-resolution HLA genotyping. Because of strong linkage in the cohort, five DR-DQ haplotypes were treated as single units for association and clustering. HLA typing covered class I and class II loci at four-digit resolution. On average, roughly 240,000 unique TCR beta nucleotide sequences were sequenced per donor among several hundred genotyped donors of the cohort, with roughly a sixth of those sequences being non-productive. High-throughput TCR immunosequencing, statistical association of individual TCRs with disease status, and machine learning were combined to predict cytomegalovirus infection status. An earlier analysis of around 580 of the donors used high-throughput TCR beta sequencing to judge whether each TCR beta V gene segment behaved as functional or pseudogenic. Rather than drawing on any new phenotypic data, the later analysis identified candidate immune exposures from TCR beta sequences and the way those sequences occurred across donors. The study aimed to test whether signatures of past pathogen exposure could be identified by cataloging public T cell receptors. Of the 398 genotyped donors, approximately 80% were placed in the genetic ancestry cluster associated with self-reported Caucasian donors. In addition to the first cohort of roughly 700 subjects, a separate validation cohort of some 120 different subjects was used. Approximately 310 gigabases of sequencing data and approximately 93 million unique TCR sequences were included in an early release covering around 600 HLA-typed donors. Using immunosequencing, the study profiled T cell repertoires from about 620 subjects and related those repertoires to cytomegalovirus serostatus.

This clone was recorded only once. Which antigen it targets is not known. No base qualities exist here, and no much larger clone lies one base off it. Reading the germline V gene gives CDR1 SGHRS and CDR2 YFSETQ. V and J lose 4 bases and 5 bases, and a span of 9 bases separates them. From the cysteine up to the phenylalanine, the CDR3 has a length of 13 residues. This entry keeps only the CDR3 DNA: 39 bases, framed from base 1. The cohort comprised some 680 healthy bone marrow donors. At the time of sampling, every cohort member was nominally healthy, though immune exposures that went unrecorded were likely present. The donor tested CMV seronegative and was one of the 352 seronegative cohort members. A peripheral blood sample was provided by each donor, and peripheral blood mononuclear cells were used for TCR beta sequencing. The Qiagen DNeasy Blood Extraction Kit was used to extract genomic DNA from the blood cell samples.

Overall results and qualifications from the work: Compared with the roughly 600-donor mean, donors in an Asian-associated ancestry cluster had fewer N-insertions in productive TCRs, according to a later genetic analysis. When HLA alleles, especially DR and DQ, strongly co-occurred, TCR associations were difficult to assign to individual alleles. For the cohort, immune exposure information was limited to CMV serostatus. Linkage disequilibrium might explain the correlated functional status among segregating V segments, but an unknown experimental factor could not be ruled out. At a false discovery rate of 0.05, a later analysis linked roughly 17,000 TCR beta sequences to specific HLA alleles. Because counts were too low, about 15 rarely observed V segments, including chromosome 9 orphons, were left out of the earlier analysis of several hundred of the donors. In a later analysis, HLA-associated TCR beta chains showed more clonal expansion and lower generation probabilities than non-associated chains that were equally common. In an earlier analysis of about 600 of the donors, most TCR beta V segments appeared in productive rearrangements about 87% or about 30% of the time, broadly matching IMGT annotations. In both the original and validation cohorts, the classifier was reported to diagnose cytomegalovirus status with high specificity and sensitivity. It was suggested by the authors that the approach could potentially be generalized to other disease states and immunological phenotypes. A cluster of highly shared sequence variants was judged likely to be a technical artifact of the sequencing pipeline. Because HLA typing was unavailable for some donors at each locus, only the typed subset was used in association tests. The study gave a list of about 170 TCR beta chains associated with cytomegalovirus. Across donors, most TCR sequences were observed very rarely, whereas some public TCRs were present in many individuals. In a later analysis, TCR association rates were found to vary across HLA loci, with the most associated TCRs seen for DRB1 alleles and the fewest for HLA-C alleles. V-gene and J-gene trimming of TCR beta chains was associated with a missense DCLRE1C variant in a later genetic analysis, and the association was replicated in an independent cohort. Some IMGT-functional V segments, including TRBV6-2 and TRBV6-3, could not be told apart with the 87-base-pair reads, so those segments were excluded. According to a later analysis, parvovirus B19, influenza, CMV and Epstein-Barr virus appeared linked to several top co-occurrence clusters. According to a later analysis, most CMV-associated TCR beta chains appeared to be HLA-restricted, and the HLA associations seemed to be driven largely by CMV exposure. The presence/absence analyses assumed that sequencing depth was roughly uniform across donors, and that assumption may not be true. In this cohort, only TCR beta chains were sequenced, and detectable features were limited by the absence of alpha or paired-chain data. A further reported finding was that TCR beta sequences accurately predicted the HLA-A and HLA-B alleles for most subjects in the first cohort. A few of the identified cytomegalovirus-associated TCR beta chains were confirmed in vitro to be specific for cytomegalovirus antigens.

Preparation of the library involved the immunoSEQ multiplex PCR assay. For the multiplex PCR, a mixture combining 60 forward primers for TCR Vbeta segments and 13 reverse primers for TCR Jbeta segments was used. Amplification of the CDR3 region of rearranged TCR beta genes was performed with a multiplex PCR assay on genomic DNA. Amplified TCR beta libraries were sequenced as 87-base-pair reads on the Illumina HiSeq System. The original pipeline was this. Across the 500 to 750 repertoires, a later analysis counted 80 million or so unique TCR beta chains, roughly 11 million of which were shared by at least two donors. A nearest-neighbor algorithm error-corrected the raw reads and collapsed the reads into unique sequences, merging closely related sequences to remove PCR and sequencing errors. CDR3 sequences were aligned to IMGT reference sequences to assign V, D and J gene segments. For a sequence to be retained, a match of at least six nucleotides was required to both a V gene segment and a J gene segment. A rearrangement counted as productive if the CDR3 had no stop codons and remained in frame with V and J, and every other rearrangement counted as non-productive. CDR3 was defined according to IMGT convention as the region running from the second conserved V-encoded cysteine to the conserved J-encoded phenylalanine. In an earlier analysis of approximately 590 of the donors, sequences lacking an unambiguous match to a single V gene segment were excluded. An earlier analysis of 587 of the donors called V segments functional above 56.7% productive rearrangements and segregating when the between-donor standard deviation exceeded 5%. To diagnose cytomegalovirus status from the catalog of TCR beta chain sequences, a statistical classification framework was built. In a later analysis, V and J genes were assigned by comparing TCR nucleotide sequences against IMGT/GENE-DB human TR gene sequences. Using the TCRdist pipeline, a later analysis assigned CDR3 sequences along with most-parsimonious VDJ recombination scenarios. A later analysis defined each TCR beta chain by its CDR3 amino acid sequence plus V-gene family, and excluded reads lacking a unique V-gene family. As a way to deal with suspected cross-contamination and a sequencing artifact, a later analysis dropped roughly 620 nucleotide sequences that were highly shared and had low generation probability. A later analysis calculated a clonal expansion index for each public chain from normalized within-repertoire ranks of inferred template counts. A later analysis computed generation probabilities with a VDJ recombination model fitted to out-of-frame rearrangements, and checked the results against IGoR. In a later analysis, hypergeometric tests were used to score TCR-TCR, TCR-HLA and TCR-CMV co-occurrence, with a repertoire-size bias correction applied to TCR pairs. To estimate false discovery rates, a later analysis permuted the HLA or CMV assignments 20 times. A later analysis grouped co-occurring TCRs with DBSCAN, adding TCRdist sequence similarity when clustering within HLA-allele-positive subsets. Co-occurrence clustering excluded repertoires with fewer than 30,000 or more than 120,000 public chains, plus five with anomalous nucleotide sharing. In TCRdb, the immuneACCESS table is reduced to in-frame sequences with V and J assigned. These tables do not hold every clone; where another copy was compared, an unresolved V gene accounts for under half, and the others remain unexplained. V, J and clone size are taken as reported in that table, and D and trimming were inferred from the DNA itself. The sample table holds about 110,000 clones, of which around 82% were seen once. The top ten clonotypes cover about 1.6% of the sample.

This clonotype originated in a man aged 50 or older in good health and CMV-seronegative. The chain couples TRBV5-1 to TRBJ2-2; TRBD2 could be the D gene, as 5 bases match. The sample consisted of PBMCs. The CDR3 corresponds to CASSPTGTGELFF. The DNA reads TGCGCCAGCAGCCCCACGGGGACCGGGGAGCTGTTTTTT. Where the CDR3 stops, the reference TRBV5-1 and TRBJ2-2 genes take over; the full variable domain is KAGVTQTPRYLIKTRGQQVTLSCSPISGHRSVSWYQQTPGQGLQFLFEYFSETQRNKGNFPGRFSGRQFSNSRSEMNVSTLELGDSALYLCASSPTGTGELFFGEGSRLTVL.